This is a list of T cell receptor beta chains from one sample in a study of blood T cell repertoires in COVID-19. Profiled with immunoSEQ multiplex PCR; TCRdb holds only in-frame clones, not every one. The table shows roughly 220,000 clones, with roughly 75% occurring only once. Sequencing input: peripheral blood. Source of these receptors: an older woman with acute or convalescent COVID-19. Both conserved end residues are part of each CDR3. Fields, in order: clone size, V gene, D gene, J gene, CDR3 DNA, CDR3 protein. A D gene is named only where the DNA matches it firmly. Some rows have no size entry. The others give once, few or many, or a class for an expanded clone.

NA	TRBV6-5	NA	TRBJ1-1	TGTGCCAGCAGTTCGGGACTTGACGGGACTGAAGCTTTCTTT	CASSSGLDGTEAFF
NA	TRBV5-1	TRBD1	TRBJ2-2	TGCGCCAGCAGTACCGGGACAGCGAACACCGGGGAGCTGTTTTTT	CASSTGTANTGELFF
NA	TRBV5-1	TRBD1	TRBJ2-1	TGCGCCAGCAGCAGACCCTACAGGGGATCCTCCTACAATGAGCAGTTCTTC	CASSRPYRGSSYNEQFF
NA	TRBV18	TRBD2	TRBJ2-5	TGTGCCAGCTCACCCGGGACTAGCGGGAACCAGCCCCAGTACTTC	CASSPGTSGNQPQYF
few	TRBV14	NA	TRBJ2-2	TGTGCCAGCAGCCAAGAAGTCGGAGACCCGAGCACCGGGGAGCTGTTTTTT	CASSQEVGDPSTGELFF
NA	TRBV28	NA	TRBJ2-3	TGTGCCAGCAGTTTATATCCTGGGGCGGGAACCACAGATACGCAGTATTTT	CASSLYPGAGTTDTQYF
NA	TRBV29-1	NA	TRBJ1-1	TGCAGCGCCCTGGGGGAGGCCACTGAAGCTTTCTTT	CSALGEATEAFF
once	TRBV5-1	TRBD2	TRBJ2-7	TGCGCCAGCAGCTTGGCCTCGGCTAGCGGGTGGGGCGAGCAGTACTTC	CASSLASASGWGEQYF
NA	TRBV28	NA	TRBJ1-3	TGTGCCACCCTGAGGGCAGGGGCTACTCCCTCTGGAAACACCATATATTTT	CATLRAGATPSGNTIYF
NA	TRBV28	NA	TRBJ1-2	TGTGCCAGCAGTTTGGAAATGGGGGGGCACTATGGCTACACCTTC	CASSLEMGGHYGYTF
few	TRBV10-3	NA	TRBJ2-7	TGTGCCATCAGTTGGGACACCACTACTGAGCAGTACTTC	CAISWDTTTEQYF
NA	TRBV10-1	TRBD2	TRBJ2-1	TGCGCCAGCAGTGAACCGGGACTAGCGGGAGGCAATGAGCAGTTCTTC	CASSEPGLAGGNEQFF
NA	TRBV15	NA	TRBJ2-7	TGTGCCACCAGCAGCGGTGGGAGCGGCTACGAGCAGTACTTC	CATSSGGSGYEQYF
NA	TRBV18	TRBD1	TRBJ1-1	TGTGCCAGCTCACCCTTTGGACAGGGCGCTAACATGAACACTGAAGCTTTCTTT	CASSPFGQGANMNTEAFF
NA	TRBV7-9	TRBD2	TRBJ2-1	TGTGCCAGCAGCCCCCGCGGAGCGGGAGGGTACAATGAGCAGTTCTTC	CASSPRGAGGYNEQFF
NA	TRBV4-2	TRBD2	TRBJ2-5	TGTGCCAGCAGCCAAGATAGCAGCGGGAGTAGCGCGGAGACCCAGTACTTC	CASSQDSSGSSAETQYF
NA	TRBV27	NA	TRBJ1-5	TGTGCCAGCAGAGACGGTCCCGGGGGTGGCAATCAGCCCCAGCATTTT	CASRDGPGGGNQPQHF
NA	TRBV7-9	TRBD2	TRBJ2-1	TGTGCCAGCAGCTTAACTAGCGTTGGCAATGAGCAGTTCTTC	CASSLTSVGNEQFF
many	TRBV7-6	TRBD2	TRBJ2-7	TGTGCCAGCAGCTTAGGGGTGGGAGCGGGGTCCTACGAGCAGTACTTC	CASSLGVGAGSYEQYF
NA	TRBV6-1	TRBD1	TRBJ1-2	TGTGCCAGCAGTGAAGAGGGACAGTTAAACTATGGCTACACCTTC	CASSEEGQLNYGYTF
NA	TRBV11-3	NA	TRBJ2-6	TGTGCCAGCAGCCCCCAGGGGGCCAACGTCCTGACTTTC	CASSPQGANVLTF
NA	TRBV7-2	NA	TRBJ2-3	TGTGCCAGCAGCTTTCGACTAGAGGCCCCTAGCACAGATACGCAGTATTTT	CASSFRLEAPSTDTQYF
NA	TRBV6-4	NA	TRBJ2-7	TGTGCCAGCGGGGGACATTCCTACGAGCAGTACTTC	CASGGHSYEQYF
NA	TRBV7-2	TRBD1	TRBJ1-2	TGTGCCAGCAGCCAAATGGGGACAGGGACTAACTATGGCTACACCTTC	CASSQMGTGTNYGYTF
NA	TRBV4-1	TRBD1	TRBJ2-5	TGCGCCAGCAGCCAAGTAGGACAGGGCGCCCCAGAGACCCAGTACTTC	CASSQVGQGAPETQYF
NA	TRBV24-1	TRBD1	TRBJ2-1	TGTGCTCACCGGGTTATACAGGGGGTAAAAGCCTACAATGAGCAGTTCTTC	CAHRVIQGVKAYNEQFF
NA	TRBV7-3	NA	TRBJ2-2	TGTGCCAGCAGCCTGAGCGGAAACACCGGGGAGCTGTTTTTT	CASSLSGNTGELFF
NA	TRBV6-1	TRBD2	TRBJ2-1	TGTGCCAGCAGTGAATCTAGCGGATACAATGAGCAGTTCTTC	CASSESSGYNEQFF
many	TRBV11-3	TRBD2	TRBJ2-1	TGTGCCAGCAGCTTAGGACTAGCGGGAGAACCCTTCAATGAGCAGTTCTTC	CASSLGLAGEPFNEQFF
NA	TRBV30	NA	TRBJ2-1	TGTGCCTGGACCACTTACAATGAGCAGTTCTTC	CAWTTYNEQFF
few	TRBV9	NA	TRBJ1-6	TGTGCCAGCAGCGTAGCGACAGTGAATTCACCCCTCCACTTT	CASSVATVNSPLHF
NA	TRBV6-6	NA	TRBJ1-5	TGTGCCAGCAGTTACTCCAGGAGGAATAGCAATCAGCCCCAGCATTTT	CASSYSRRNSNQPQHF
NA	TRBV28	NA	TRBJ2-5	TGTGCCAGCAGTTACGCAGGACAGCTCCAAGAGACCCAGTACTTC	CASSYAGQLQETQYF
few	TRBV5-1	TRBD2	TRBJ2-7	TGCGCCAGCAGCTCCGCGGGGGTGGACGAGCAGTACTTC	CASSSAGVDEQYF
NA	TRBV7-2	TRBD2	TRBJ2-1	TGTGCCAGCAGCCGCAGGAGGACTAGCGGCTACAATGAGCAGTTCTTC	CASSRRRTSGYNEQFF
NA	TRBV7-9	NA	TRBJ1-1	TGTGCCAGCAGCTTGTGGCTGGACTCCACTGAAGCTTTCTTT	CASSLWLDSTEAFF
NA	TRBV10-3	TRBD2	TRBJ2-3	TGTGCCATCAGTGAGTCCCTAGCGGGAGATCAAGATACGCAGTATTTT	CAISESLAGDQDTQYF
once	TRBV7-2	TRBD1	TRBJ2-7	TGTGCCAGCAGCTCCTACAGGGGGCACATATACGAGCAGTACTTC	CASSSYRGHIYEQYF
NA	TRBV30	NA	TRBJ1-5	TGTGCCTGGAGCGGGATTGAACGTCAGCCCCAGCATTTT	CAWSGIERQPQHF
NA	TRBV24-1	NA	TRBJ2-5	TGTGCCACCAGTGATCCGAGGAGGGGTCAAGAGACCCAGTACTTC	CATSDPRRGQETQYF
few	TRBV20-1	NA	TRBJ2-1	TGCAGTGCTAAGGGGAGGAATGAGCAGTTCTTC	CSAKGRNEQFF
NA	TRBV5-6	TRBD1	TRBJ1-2	TGTGCCAGCAGCCCGTCTACAGGGGCCGACTATGGCTACACCTTC	CASSPSTGADYGYTF
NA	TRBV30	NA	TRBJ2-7	TGTGCCTGGAGCGGGACTTCCCCCTCCTACGAGCAGTACTTC	CAWSGTSPSYEQYF
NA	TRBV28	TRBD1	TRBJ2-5	TGTGCCAGCAGTTTCCCACAGGGGGTACAAGAGACCCAGTACTTC	CASSFPQGVQETQYF
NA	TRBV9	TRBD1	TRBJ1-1	TGTGCCAGCAGCGCTGGGACAGTTATGAACACTGAAGCTTTCTTT	CASSAGTVMNTEAFF
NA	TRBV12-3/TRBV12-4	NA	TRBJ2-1	TGTGCCAGCAAGCTTTCCTACAATGAGCAGTTCTTC	CASKLSYNEQFF
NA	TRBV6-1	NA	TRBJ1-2	TGTGCCAGCAGTGAAATGTCGGGGGGGGCTTTCGGCTACACCTTC	CASSEMSGGAFGYTF
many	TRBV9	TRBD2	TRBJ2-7	TGTGCCAGCAGCCCCGGCGTACTAGCGGGAGAGCAGTACTTC	CASSPGVLAGEQYF
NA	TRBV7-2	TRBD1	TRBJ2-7	TGTGCCAGCAGCCGGACAGGGGGCTACGAGCAGTACTTC	CASSRTGGYEQYF
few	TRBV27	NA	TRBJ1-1	TGTGCCAGCAGTTTTAGTGGCAGGGTAAACACTGAAGCTTTCTTT	CASSFSGRVNTEAFF
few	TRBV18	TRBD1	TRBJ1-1	TGTGCCAGCTCACCGGTCCGGGACAGCGGTGAAGCTTTCTTT	CASSPVRDSGEAFF
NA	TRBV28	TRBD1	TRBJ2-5	TGTGCCAGCAGCTCCGACAGGGTCAAAGAGACCCAGTACTTC	CASSSDRVKETQYF
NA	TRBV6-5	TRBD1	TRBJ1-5	TGTGCCAGCAGCTCTGGGACAGGGGGCCATCAGCCCCAGCATTTT	CASSSGTGGHQPQHF
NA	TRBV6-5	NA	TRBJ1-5	TGTGCCAGCAGTATTAACAGGGCAAGCAATCAGCCCCAGCATTTT	CASSINRASNQPQHF
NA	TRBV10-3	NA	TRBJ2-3	TGTGCCATCTCCCCTGGGCGCTCCACAGATACGCAGTATTTT	CAISPGRSTDTQYF